This record concerns one T cell receptor beta chain sequence. As processed by the authors: Scientists estimated how many nucleated cells there were by amplifying reference gene primers. Some clones are missing from TCRdb's copy, which holds only in-frame ones; the method was immunoSEQ multiplex PCR. Clone size and the V and J calls come from that table; the DNA yielded D and trimming. Of approximately 76,000 clones listed, about 85% are singletons. The entry originates in a study of blood T cell repertoires in COVID-19. Study summary: T cells, B-cell-depleted T cells, or PBMCs provided the cDNA or gDNA that served as material.

Trimming left V 11 bases short and J 10 bases short, with 27 bases between. The CDR3 sequence is 16 residues long. Germline V gene lookup returns CDR1 MDHEN and CDR2 SYDVKM. Sequences were obtained from peripheral blood. The chain has TRBV28 and TRBJ1-6; TRBD1 is a possible D gene (5 bases). This sequence was found in a woman older than 75 with active or convalescent COVID-19. CDR3: CAVPGGVSKNSSPLHF. In nucleotides, the CDR3 is TGTGCCGTTCCAGGAGGGGTTTCCAAAAATTCCTCACCCCTCCACTTT.